A single sample is the source of the 19 T cell receptor beta chains below, sequenced in a study of T-cell memory formation after mild COVID-19 (dated by TCRdb to about 2021). Libraries were made using 5' RACE. The listed sequencing device is Illumina NovaSeq 6000. The public sequencing data were trimmed at Q25 with fastp and processed into clonotypes with MiXCR by TCRdb, which kept only in-frame beta chains. Under each unique CDR3 protein, matching rows form one entry showing the most common genes and DNA. The sample table lists fewer than 140,000 distinct CDR3 sequences, 9.5% to 15% of them with a count of one. The ten largest clones take up 27% of the sample. Material for sequencing was PBMCs or a T cell subset sorted from them (not recorded which). The receptors originated from an adult woman who had mild COVID-19 (a few samples of this study predate the infection). The sample titles of this study are shuffled in the database, so cell type and time point are left out; the donor was told from shared clones.

This clonotype turned up a few times. This sequence joins TRBV20-1 and TRBJ2-3; 7 bases line up with TRBD2. The germline gives CDR1 DFQATT, CDR2 SNEGSKA (reference sequence). J lost 2 bases, V lost 1 base, and 6 bases had no gene match. The length of the CDR3 is 15 residues. The DNA of the CDR3 is TGCAGTGCTAGAGTGAGCGGGGCCTACACAGATACGCAGTATTTT. Its protein product is CSARVSGAYTDTQYF.

The table lists this clonotype with a few counts. The chain is built from TRBV3-1 and TRBJ2-3; D is ambiguous. Deletions cut 1 base from V and 4 bases from J, with 15 bases between. Germline lookup yields CDR1 LGHDT and CDR2 YNNKEL (reference sequence). This CDR3 region has 16 residues. The CDR3 nucleotides are TGTGCCAGCAGCCAAGCCGGTCAACACAGTCCAGATACGCAGTATTTT. Translated, it gives CASSQAGQHSPDTQYF.

This clonotype occurred many times. The J gene is TRBJ2-5, the V gene TRBV7-9; D is perhaps TRBD2 (5 bases). Germline assignment: CDR1 SEHNR and CDR2 FQNEAQ (reference sequence). V lost 3 bases and J lost 1, with 6 bases in between. The CDR3 contains 13 residues. This CDR3 reads CASSLSGQETQYF. CDR3 nucleotides: TGTGCCAGCAGCTTGAGCGGCCAAGAGACCCAGTACTTC.

This clonotype was counted at least ten times. The chain recombines TRBV7-2 with TRBJ2-1; TRBD2 is a possible D gene (6 bases). The CDR3 runs to 18 residues. V was trimmed by 5 bases and J by 0 bases, leaving 20 bases between them. The germline V gene encodes CDR1 SGHTA and CDR2 FQGNSA. The CDR3 bases are TGTGCCAGCAGCCCGAACCCACTAGCAGGGAGCTCCTACAATGAGCAGTTCTTC. Amino acid sequence: CASSPNPLAGSSYNEQFF.

The table lists this clonotype with many counts. The rearrangement joins TRBV7-2 to TRBJ2-3; D gene unclear. This CDR3 region has 17 residues. Germline CDR1 and CDR2: SGHTA and FQGNSA. V gave up 3 bases and J gave up 0 bases, with 16 bases separating them. The CDR3 DNA reads as TGTGCCAGCAGCTTCCCACTACTTATACCCAGCACAGATACGCAGTATTTT. Its translation: CASSFPLLIPSTDTQYF.

This clonotype was found a few times. V gene TRBV20-1 combines with J gene TRBJ2-7, with a tentative D call TRBD2 (6 bases). V was trimmed by 0 bases and J by 2 bases, leaving 11 bases between them. There are 14 residues in the CDR3. In germline, CDR1 is DFQATT, CDR2 SNEGSKA (reference sequence). CDR3 loop: CSARDIGGTYEQYF. The CDR3 DNA reads TGCAGTGCTAGAGATATCGGCGGGACCTACGAGCAGTACTTC.

The chain recombines TRBV5-1 with TRBJ1-1; TRBD1 aligns across 10 bases. CDR3 length: 15 amino acids. In germline, CDR1 is SGHRS, CDR2 YFSETQ. V trimming: 0 bases; J trimming: 4 bases; junction bases outside the gene matches: 3. The CDR3 DNA reads as TGCGCCAGCAGCTTGGATTGGACAGGGGGCACTGAAGCTTTCTTT. Its protein is CASSLDWTGGTEAFF. Full variable domain (rest looked up from reference TRBV5-1 and TRBJ1-1): KAGVTQTPRYLIKTRGQQVTLSCSPISGHRSVSWYQQTPGQGLQFLFEYFSETQRNKGNFPGRFSGRQFSNSRSEMNVSTLELGDSALYLCASSLDWTGGTEAFFGQGTRLTVV.

The V call is TRBV7-6, the J call TRBJ1-1; no clear D. Trimming took 4 bases from V and 4 from J, leaving 16 bases between them. Germline V gene lookup returns CDR1 SGHVS and CDR2 FNYEAQ. CDR3 size: 15 residues. The CDR3: CASSSKARWGTEAFF. The CDR3 coding sequence is TGTGCCAGCAGCTCGAAGGCCCGTTGGGGCACTGAAGCTTTCTTT.

V usage is TRBV5-5 and J usage is TRBJ2-1; the match to TRBD2 covers 8 bases. The CDR3 length is 15 residues. V trimming: 4 bases; J trimming: 4 bases; junction bases outside the gene matches: 7. The germline gives CDR1 SGHKS, CDR2 YYEKEE (reference sequence). The CDR3 is CASSLQRELYNEQFF. The DNA for the CDR3 is TGTGCCAGCAGCCTGCAGCGGGAGCTTTACAATGAGCAGTTCTTC.

This clonotype occurred a few times. This rearrangement joins TRBV12-3 or TRBV12-4 to TRBJ1-1; D unresolved. Trimming pared 3 bases from V and 0 bases from J, leaving 8 bases between. The CDR3 totals 14 residues. CDR3 sequence reads: CASSLGFLNTEAFF. The CDR3 nucleotides read TGTGCCAGCAGTTTGGGATTCCTGAACACTGAAGCTTTCTTT.

This sequence joins TRBV4-1 and TRBJ1-1, with no clear D. This CDR3 spans 17 amino acids. Germline V gene data show CDR1 as MGHRA and CDR2 as YSYEKL. The V end lost 0 bases, the J end lost 4 bases, and 18 bases lay between the germline ends. CDR3 coding DNA: TGCGCCAGCAGCCAAGAAGGGAGGAAGGCGGAGATCACTGAAGCTTTCTTT. Its protein product is CASSQEGRKAEITEAFF.

In this sample, this clonotype turned up a few times. The CDR3 is CASSRRQGQEAKNIQYF. CDR3 DNA: TGTGCCAGCAGCCGCCGACAGGGTCAGGAGGCCAAAAACATTCAGTACTTC. The chain joins TRBV7-9 to TRBJ2-4, with 7 bases lining up with TRBD1. J was trimmed by 1 base and V by 5 bases; bases with no gene match: 11. The CDR3 extends over 17 amino acids. Germline lookup yields CDR1 SEHNR and CDR2 FQNEAQ (reference sequence).

The rearrangement links TRBV20-1 to TRBJ2-7, with D tentatively TRBD2 (5 bases). Deletions cut 8 bases from V and 4 bases from J, with 15 bases between. The CDR3 is 12 residues long. Germline loops: CDR1 DFQATT, CDR2 SNEGSKA (reference sequence). The CDR3 DNA reads as TGCAGTATCTTCGAGGGCGGTTACGAGCAGTACTTC. It yields the protein CSIFEGGYEQYF.

This clonotype came up many times. This CDR3 is CASSFGQGTEAFF. CDR3 bases: TGTGCCAGCAGCTTTGGCCAGGGGACTGAAGCTTTCTTT. This chain connects TRBV7-6 to TRBJ1-1; D possibly corresponds to TRBD1 (6 bases). The CDR3 is 13 residues long. From germline, CDR1 is SGHVS and CDR2 FNYEAQ. V was pared by 3 bases and J by 5 bases, with 10 bases between.

This clonotype was detected a few times. The rearrangement joins TRBV12-3 or TRBV12-4 to TRBJ2-1; D not certain. This CDR3 spans 11 amino acids. Trimming took off 5 bases at V and 7 bases at J, with 6 bases between the two ends. In DNA, the CDR3 is TGTGCCAGCAGTCAAATAAATGAGCAGTTCTTC. It translates to CASSQINEQFF.

The chain carries TRBV7-9 and TRBJ1-2; no firm D call. Germline lookup yields CDR1 SEHNR and CDR2 FQNEAQ (reference sequence). The germline V and J ends were trimmed by 5 bases and 8 bases, with 6 bases remaining between them. There are 10 residues in the CDR3. Here the CDR3 DNA reads TGTGCCAGCAGCCCGAACGGCTACACCTTC. It encodes CASSPNGYTF.

The V and J genes are TRBV29-1 and TRBJ2-1; no firm D call. The CDR3 spans 13 residues. V lost 3 bases and J lost 3, with 9 bases in between. The germline CDR1 and CDR2 sequences are SQVTM and ANQGSEA. In DNA form, the CDR3 reads TGCAGCGTTGAGTATCCGGACTACAATGAGCAGTTCTTC. As protein: CSVEYPDYNEQFF.

V gene TRBV20-1 combines with J gene TRBJ2-1; no definite D call. V was clipped by 2 bases and J by 5 bases, with 13 bases between them. The V gene's germline CDR1 is DFQATT and CDR2 SNEGSKA (reference sequence). The CDR3 is made up of 14 amino acids. CDR3 coding DNA: TGCAGTGCTAGAAGATACATGGGGAACAATGAGCAGTTCTTC. The encoded protein is CSARRYMGNNEQFF.

This clonotype was counted at least ten times. V is TRBV5-1 and J is TRBJ2-7; D call uncertain. The CDR3 has 14 residues. Germline CDR1 is SGHRS and CDR2 is YFSETQ. Between the trimmed V and J ends, which lost 2 bases and 3 bases, there was a span of 12 bases. The CDR3, as DNA: TGCGCCAGCAGCTTCGCGCTAGGGAACTACGAGCAGTACTTC. It translates to CASSFALGNYEQYF.